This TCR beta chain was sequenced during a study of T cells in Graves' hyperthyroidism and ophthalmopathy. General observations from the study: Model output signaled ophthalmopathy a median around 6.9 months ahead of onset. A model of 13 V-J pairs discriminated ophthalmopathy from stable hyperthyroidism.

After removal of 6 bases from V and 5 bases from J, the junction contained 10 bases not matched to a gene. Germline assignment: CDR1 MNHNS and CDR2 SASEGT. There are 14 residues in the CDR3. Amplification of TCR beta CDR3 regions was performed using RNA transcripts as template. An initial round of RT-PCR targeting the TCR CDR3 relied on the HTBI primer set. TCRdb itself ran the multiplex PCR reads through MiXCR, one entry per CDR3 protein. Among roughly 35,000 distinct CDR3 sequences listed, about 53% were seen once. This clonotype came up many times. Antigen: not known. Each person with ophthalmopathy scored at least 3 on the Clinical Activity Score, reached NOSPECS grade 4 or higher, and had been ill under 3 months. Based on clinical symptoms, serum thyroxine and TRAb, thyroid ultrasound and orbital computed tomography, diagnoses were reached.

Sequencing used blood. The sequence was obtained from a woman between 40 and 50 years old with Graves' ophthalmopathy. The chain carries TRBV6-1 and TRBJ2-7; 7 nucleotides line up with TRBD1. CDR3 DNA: TGTGCCAGCAGAAACAGGGGTTTTTCGGACGAGCAGTACTTC. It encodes CASRNRGFSDEQYF.